This TCR beta chain was sequenced during a study of blood T cell repertoires in COVID-19. This CDR3 contains 15 residues. With 0 bases clipped from V and 4 bases from J, the junction kept 2 bases outside the gene matches. The V gene's germline CDR1 is SGHDT and CDR2 YYEEEE. Repertoires were generated with immunoSEQ multiplex PCR, while TCRdb's copy carries only in-frame clones and drops some. Among 55,000 to 70,000 clones listed, 82% were seen once. V and J are TRBV5-6 and TRBJ2-1; 9 bases fit TRBD1. The sample comprised peripheral blood. The sequence came from a woman in her sixties with acute or convalescent COVID-19. CDR3 nucleotide sequence: TGTGCCAGCAGCTTGGACAGGGGGCCTTACAATGAGCAGTTCTTC. As protein: CASSLDRGPYNEQFF.